The clone carrying this T cell receptor beta chain was recorded once. The sample comes from a study of blood T cell repertoires in COVID-19. Study in general: Sources were T cells, B-cell-depleted T cells, or PBMCs; the material itself was cDNA or gDNA.

Under the authors' procedure: Reference gene primer amplification yielded estimated nucleated cell counts. Profiled with immunoSEQ multiplex PCR; TCRdb holds only in-frame clones, not every one. That table is the source of V, J and clone size, and D and trimming were worked out from the DNA. Of over 45,000 clones listed, about 83% are singletons. The source is a woman older than 75 with acute or convalescent COVID-19. Specimen: peripheral blood.

The CDR3 nucleotides read TGTGCCAGCAGCGTAGCGGAGCGGGGGGGCTACAATGAGCAGTTCTTC. Its translation is CASSVAERGGYNEQFF. The chain recombines TRBV9 with TRBJ2-1; 10 bases fit TRBD2. This CDR3 has 16 residues. V shed 0 bases and J 3 bases; nucleotides not matched to a gene: 3. Germline CDR1 reads SGDLS; CDR2 reads YYNGEE. The full variable domain, in which reference TRBV9 and TRBJ2-1 provide the parts outside the CDR3, is DSGVTQTPKHLITATGQRVTLRCSPRSGDLSVYWYQQSLDQGLQFLIQYYNGEERAKGNILERFSAQQFPDLHSELNLSSLELGDSALYFCASSVAERGGYNEQFFGPGTRLTVL.